A selection of T cell receptor beta chains follows, all from one sample in a study of technical replicates of blood from a handful of donors. Sequencing was performed with immunoSEQ multiplex PCR; in TCRdb, only in-frame clones are kept and a portion is missing. This table has around 80,000 clones, just over 90% appearing once. The specimen sequenced was T cells isolated from PBMCs. These receptors were obtained from a human donor in good health. Both conserved end residues are part of each CDR3. Each record gives: clone size, J gene, V gene, D gene, CDR3 protein, CDR3 DNA. D genes are given only for firm matches. Size tells how often a clone was seen (once, few, many) or the class of an expanded clone, and some rows leave it out.

>NA|TRBJ2-3|TRBV13|TRBD2
CASSLAGGGDTQYF
TGTGCCAGCAGCTTAGCGGGGGGGGGTGATACGCAGTATTTT
>NA|TRBJ1-1|TRBV27|NA
CASSLLGASTEAFF
TGTGCCAGCAGTTTACTGGGGGCTAGCACTGAAGCTTTCTTT
>NA|TRBJ1-2|TRBV10-2|TRBD1
CASSRDSYYGYTF
TGCGCCAGCAGCCGGGACAGTTACTATGGCTACACCTTC
>NA|TRBJ2-2|TRBV28|TRBD1
CASSSGGATGELFF
TGTGCCAGCAGTTCAGGGGGCGCGACCGGGGAGCTGTTTTTT
>NA|TRBJ1-1|TRBV15|NA
CATDGGGDTEAFF
TGTGCCACCGATGGGGGAGGTGACACTGAAGCTTTCTTT
>once|TRBJ2-1|TRBV10-3|NA
CAIKEGSKNSLKSYNEQFF
TGTGCCATCAAAGAGGGATCGAAGAACAGCCTAAAAAGTTACAATGAGCAGTTCTTC
>NA|TRBJ2-5|TRBV2|TRBD2
CASSSTTGGARETQYF
TGTGCCAGCAGTTCAACTACGGGGGGGGCCAGGGAGACCCAGTACTTC
>NA|TRBJ1-2|TRBV28|TRBD1
CASSLRPDRGLYGYTF
TGTGCCAGCAGTTTACGTCCGGACAGGGGATTATATGGCTACACCTTC
>NA|TRBJ2-7|TRBV12-5|TRBD2
CASGFSGGGYEQYF
TGTGCTAGTGGTTTTAGCGGGGGGGGCTACGAGCAGTACTTC
>NA|TRBJ1-1|TRBV5-1|NA
CASSLEVTGFTEAFF
TGCGCCAGCAGCTTGGAGGTTACGGGGTTTACTGAAGCTTTCTTT
>NA|TRBJ1-2|TRBV5-4|TRBD1
CASSLEGYRGGYTF
TGTGCCAGCAGCTTGGAAGGGTACAGGGGTGGCTACACCTTC
>NA|TRBJ1-1|TRBV6-1|NA
CASSEGTVNTEAFF
TGTGCCAGCAGTGAAGGGACAGTCAACACTGAAGCTTTCTTT
>NA|TRBJ2-7|TRBV11-3|NA
CASSLKGDSYEQYF
TGTGCCAGCAGCTTGAAGGGGGACTCCTACGAGCAGTACTTC
>NA|TRBJ1-6|TRBV11-3|NA
CASSFAYKSSYNSPLHF
TGTGCCAGCAGCTTCGCGTATAAAAGCTCCTATAATTCACCCCTCCACTTT
>NA|TRBJ2-7|TRBV7-9|NA
CASSLRGEQYF
TGTGCCAGCAGCTTACGGGGCGAGCAGTACTTC
>once|TRBJ2-2|TRBV28|NA
CASSRLENTGELFF
TGTGCCAGCAGCCGACTCGAGAACACCGGGGAGCTGTTTTTT
>NA|TRBJ1-1|TRBV29-1|TRBD1
CSVLDRGLGDTEAFF
TGCAGCGTGTTGGACAGGGGGCTGGGGGACACTGAAGCTTTCTTT
>NA|TRBJ2-2|TRBV4-1|TRBD1
CASSPRGIEQLNTGELFF
TGCGCCAGCAGCCCCAGGGGGATAGAACAACTAAACACCGGGGAGCTGTTTTTT
>NA|TRBJ2-3|TRBV10-3|TRBD2
CAVGDYSPTDTQYF
TGTGCCGTTGGGGACTATTCGCCCACAGATACGCAGTATTTT
>NA|TRBJ1-4|TRBV7-9|NA
CASSRGSNEKLFF
TGTGCCAGCAGCCGGGGGAGTAATGAAAAACTGTTTTTT
>NA|TRBJ1-2|TRBV30|NA
CAWSAQGNYGYTF
TGTGCCTGGAGTGCCCAGGGGAACTATGGCTACACCTTC
>NA|TRBJ2-5|TRBV7-3|NA
CASSSGLGSRETQYF
TGTGCCAGCAGCTCCGGACTGGGATCGCGCGAGACCCAGTACTTC
>NA|TRBJ2-6|TRBV4-1|NA
CASSQNSGGANVLTF
TGCGCCAGCAGCCAGAACAGTGGTGGGGCCAACGTCCTGACTTTC
>NA|TRBJ1-4|TRBV5-6|NA
CASSFRHVGAKLFF
TGTGCCAGCAGCTTCCGTCATGTGGGAGCAAAACTGTTTTTT
>NA|TRBJ1-1|TRBV18|TRBD1
CASSRTGSGTEAFF
TGTGCCAGCTCACGGACAGGGTCGGGCACTGAAGCTTTCTTT
>NA|TRBJ2-7|TRBV29-1|NA
CSVEGVSDSTFEQYF
TGCAGCGTTGAAGGGGTATCGGACAGTACTTTCGAGCAGTACTTC
>NA|TRBJ2-7|TRBV10-3|TRBD2
CAISQGTSGSYEQYF
TGTGCCATCAGTCAGGGGACTAGCGGGAGCTACGAGCAGTACTTC
>NA|TRBJ2-1|TRBV4-1|TRBD2
CASSQGVAGGFSYNEQFF
TGCGCCAGCAGCCAAGGAGTAGCGGGGGGGTTCTCCTACAATGAGCAGTTCTTC
>once|TRBJ2-5|TRBV6-5|TRBD2
CASRRLAGEETQYF
TGTGCCAGCAGGAGGCTAGCGGGGGAAGAGACCCAGTACTTC
>NA|TRBJ2-7|TRBV11-2|TRBD1
CASSPATGSYEQYF
TGTGCCAGCAGCCCCGCGACAGGGTCCTACGAGCAGTACTTC
>NA|TRBJ2-5|TRBV28|NA
CASRMGGAGEGETQYF
TGTGCCAGCAGAATGGGGGGGGCAGGGGAGGGAGAGACCCAGTACTTC
>NA|TRBJ1-1|TRBV5-6|NA
CASSFGGNTEAFF
TGTGCCAGCAGCTTCGGGGGGAACACTGAAGCTTTCTTT
>NA|TRBJ1-2|TRBV6-5|TRBD1
CASSSPRGRFGGYTF
TGTGCCAGCAGCTCACCCAGGGGGCGTTTCGGTGGCTACACCTTC
>NA|TRBJ2-7|TRBV27|NA
CASSKDSYEQYF
TGTGCCAGCAGCAAGGACAGCTACGAGCAGTACTTC
>NA|TRBJ2-2|TRBV28|NA
CASSLAGGYTGELFF
TGTGCCAGCAGTTTGGCTGGGGGCTACACCGGGGAGCTGTTTTTT
>NA|TRBJ1-2|TRBV27|NA
CASSLFAVTGAYGYTF
TGTGCCAGCAGTTTATTCGCGGTAACAGGAGCCTATGGCTACACCTTC
>NA|TRBJ2-1|TRBV9|NA
CASSVDARGPYNEQFF
TGTGCCAGCAGCGTAGATGCCAGGGGCCCCTACAATGAGCAGTTCTTC
>NA|TRBJ2-4|TRBV9|NA
CASSARQVTNIQYF
TGTGCCAGCAGCGCCCGACAGGTAACGAACATTCAGTACTTC
>NA|TRBJ2-3|TRBV2|NA
CASSPPGSATDTQYF
TGTGCCAGCAGCCCCCCGGGTAGTGCCACAGATACGCAGTATTTT
>NA|TRBJ2-3|TRBV4-2|NA
CASSPDEWGVRTDTQYF
TGTGCCAGCAGCCCCGATGAGTGGGGGGTACGGACAGATACGCAGTATTTT
>NA|TRBJ1-5|TRBV2|NA
CASSESQGRNQPQHF
TGTGCCAGCAGTGAATCACAGGGACGGAATCAGCCCCAGCATTTT
>NA|TRBJ2-7|TRBV5-1|NA
CASSSNPLPDYNWDEQYF
TGCGCCAGCAGCTCCAACCCCCTCCCGGACTACAACTGGGACGAGCAGTACTTC
>few|TRBJ2-3|TRBV27|NA
CASSKLTATSTDTQYF
TGTGCCAGCAGTAAATTGACAGCTACTAGCACAGATACGCAGTATTTT
>NA|TRBJ2-7|TRBV7-3|TRBD2
CASSFGGGPLYEQYF
TGTGCCAGCAGCTTCGGGGGGGGTCCCCTTTACGAGCAGTACTTC
>NA|TRBJ1-2|TRBV6-5|TRBD1
CASSYGAGGNGYTF
TGTGCCAGCAGTTACGGGGCAGGGGGAAATGGCTACACCTTC
>NA|TRBJ1-2|TRBV6-5|NA
CASGGGGGYTF
TGTGCCAGCGGGGGGGGTGGTGGCTACACCTTC
>NA|TRBJ2-7|TRBV6-1|NA
CASSYTGPYEQYF
TGTGCCAGCAGTTATACAGGACCCTACGAGCAGTACTTC
>NA|TRBJ2-2|TRBV5-4|TRBD1
CASSITGTGNTGELFF
TGTGCCAGCAGCATAACCGGGACAGGGAACACCGGGGAGCTGTTTTTT
>few|TRBJ2-1|TRBV28|NA
CASSPDPSAEQFF
TGTGCCAGCAGTCCTGATCCGAGCGCTGAGCAGTTCTTC
>NA|TRBJ2-2|TRBV2|TRBD1
CASCFTGQESANTGELFF
TGTGCCAGCTGCTTCACGGGACAGGAATCGGCGAACACCGGGGAGCTGTTTTTT
>NA|TRBJ2-1|TRBV14|TRBD2
CASSQVVGGQYNEQFF
TGTGCCAGCAGCCAAGTGGTGGGAGGGCAGTACAATGAGCAGTTCTTC
>NA|TRBJ2-7|TRBV11-2|NA
CASSFGGSSSYEQYF
TGTGCCAGCAGTTTTGGGGGCAGTAGCTCCTACGAGCAGTACTTC